This T cell receptor (beta chain) was recorded in a study of CD8+CD57+ T cells in acquired aplastic anemia. The wider study: An average of about 3.4 ug of DNA was obtained from sorted CD4+ and CD8+ cells.

Patients picked for sequencing had shown CD8+CD57+ cell expansion detected by flow cytometry. At blood sampling, none of the patients had yet received therapy. V lost 3 bases to trimming and J lost 2 bases, with 14 bases between them. CDR3 size: 15 residues. Germline CDR1 is LNHNV and CDR2 is YYDKDF (reference sequence). Notes on this clonotype: Antigen specificity is unknown.

Notes on the study in general: There were roughly 28 CD8+ CDR3 sequences that occurred in both patients and controls. Significance was not reached for CD8+ Simpson's diversity between patients and controls.

According to the study, genomic DNA was the template for TCR beta VDJ and CDR3 profiling. One entry per CDR3 protein, called by TCRdb with MiXCR from the reads. The table includes about 260,000 distinct CDR3 sequences, 82% detected once. This TCR derives from a human donor with aplastic anemia. Material: sorted CD4+, CD8+, or CD8+CD57+ T cells (not recorded which) from PBMCs. The chain joins TRBV15 to TRBJ2-7; D is perhaps TRBD2 (5 bases). CDR3 region: CATSSYGKGTYEQYF. As DNA, the CDR3 is TGTGCCACCAGCAGTTACGGGAAAGGGACCTACGAGCAGTACTTC.